Each of the 24 T cell receptor beta chains below was sequenced from the same sample in a study of cytomegalovirus exposure and HLA in healthy donors. The PCR had 60 Vbeta and 13 Jbeta primers. This table comes from immunoSEQ multiplex PCR, and its TCRdb copy is limited to in-frame clones, with some not included. Of about 170,000 clones listed, roughly 77% are singletons. Sequenced sample: PBMCs. Every receptor here comes from a woman in her fifties or sixties in good health and CMV-seropositive.

This clone appeared a few times. The genes are TRBV6-1 and TRBJ2-3, with 7 bases lining up with TRBD2. The V and J ends lost 3 bases and 5 bases, in that order; junction bases with no gene match: 5. This CDR3 contains 14 residues. Germline CDR1 reads MNHNS; CDR2 reads SASEGT. The CDR3 protein is CASSDSWGGDTQYF. Written as DNA, the CDR3 is TGTGCCAGCAGTGACAGCTGGGGGGGAGATACGCAGTATTTT.

Worth noting for this clone: The same CDR3 arises from other DNA sequences in this sample as well. The rearrangement joins TRBV9 to TRBJ1-1; 8 bases line up with TRBD1. CDR3 length: 15 amino acids. Germline V gene data show CDR1 as SGDLS and CDR2 as YYNGEE. V was pared by 8 bases and J by 1 base, with 10 bases of the junction left unmatched. This chain's CDR3 is CASNRQGKGNTEAFF. The DNA of the CDR3 is TGTGCCAGTAACCGACAGGGGAAGGGGAACACTGAAGCTTTCTTT.

The V gene is TRBV11-2, the J gene TRBJ1-1, with 11 bases fitting TRBD1. Germline V gives CDR1 SGHAT, CDR2 FQNNGV. V lost 2 bases and J lost 1; bases outside the gene matches: 6. This CDR3 has 17 residues. The CDR3 reads CASSLRWTGGRNTEAFF. In DNA form, the CDR3 reads TGTGCCAGCAGCTTACGTTGGACAGGGGGCAGGAACACTGAAGCTTTCTTT.

V gene TRBV27 combines with J gene TRBJ2-5; 8 bases agree with TRBD1. V lost 5 bases to trimming and J lost 4 bases; unmatched junction nucleotides: 9. CDR1 is MNHEY, CDR2 SMNVEV, per germline (reference sequence). CDR3 length: 15 amino acids. The CDR3 bases are TGTGCCAGCAGTCCCCGCGGCAGGGGGCGAGAGACCCAGTACTTC. This gives the protein CASSPRGRGRETQYF.

The rearrangement joins TRBV4-2 to TRBJ2-3; a weak D match, TRBD1 (5 bases). The CDR3 extends over 14 amino acids. CDR1 and CDR2 (germline): LGHNA, YNFKEQ. The germline V and J ends were trimmed by 5 bases and 5 bases, with 14 bases remaining between them. CDR3 sequence reads: CASSERPGIDTQYF. CDR3 coding DNA: TGTGCCAGCAGCGAGCGACCAGGGATAGATACGCAGTATTTT.

The chain is built from TRBV29-1 and TRBJ1-4; D is ambiguous. V lost 6 bases to trimming and J lost 8 bases, with 19 bases between them. This CDR3 spans 14 amino acids. Germline V CDR1 and CDR2: SQVTM, ANQGSEA. In DNA, the CDR3 is TGCAGCGTCCTCACGAGGGCAGAAGGAGAAAAACTGTTTTTT. This encodes CSVLTRAEGEKLFF. Full variable domain (outside the CDR3, taken from reference TRBV29-1 and TRBJ1-4): SAVISQKPSRDICQRGTSLTIQCQVDSQVTMMFWYRQQPGQSLTLIATANQGSEATYESGFVIDKFPISRPNLTFSTLTVSNMSPEDSSIYLCSVLTRAEGEKLFFGSGTQLSVL.

J is TRBJ2-7 and V is TRBV5-1; TRBD1 matches 7 bases. V lost 3 bases and J lost 0; bases outside the gene matches: 3. The length of the CDR3 is 14 residues. From germline, CDR1 is SGHRS and CDR2 YFSETQ. CDR3 region: CASSSEGASYEQYF. The CDR3 coding sequence is TGCGCCAGCAGCTCAGAGGGGGCCTCCTACGAGCAGTACTTC.

J is TRBJ1-1 and V is TRBV28, with D possibly matching TRBD1 (5 bases). The CDR3 loop spans 14 amino acids. CDR1 and CDR2 (germline): MDHEN, SYDVKM. The germline V and J ends were trimmed by 4 bases and 1 base, with 10 bases remaining between them. The CDR3 spells CASSSGHPNTEAFF. CDR3 in DNA: TGTGCCAGCAGTTCCGGACACCCGAACACTGAAGCTTTCTTT.

V usage is TRBV18 and J usage is TRBJ2-1, with D perhaps matching TRBD1 (6 bases). The V gene's germline CDR1 is KGHSH and CDR2 LQKENI. The CDR3 totals 16 residues. Trimming took off 6 bases at V and 1 base at J, with 16 bases between the two ends. The CDR3 bases are TGTGCCAGCTCTTCAGGGAAGGGGGATTCCTACAATGAGCAGTTCTTC. Translated, it gives CASSSGKGDSYNEQFF. Looking up the rest from reference TRBV18 and TRBJ2-1 gives the full variable domain: NAGVMQNPRHLVRRRGQEARLRCSPMKGHSHVYWYRQLPEEGLKFMVYLQKENIIDESGMPKERFSAEFPKEGPSILRIQQVVRGDSAAYFCASSSGKGDSYNEQFFGPGTRLTVL.

The chain links TRBV25-1 to TRBJ2-1; 12 bases align to TRBD2. The V segment lost 3 bases and the J segment 8 bases; nucleotides outside the gene matches: 11. Per the germline V gene, CDR1 is MGHDK and CDR2 is SYGVNS. This CDR3 has 17 residues. The CDR3: CASSDPGLAGRVDEQFF. The CDR3 region has the DNA TGTGCCAGCAGTGACCCCGGACTAGCGGGGAGGGTGGATGAGCAGTTCTTC.

The rearrangement links TRBV7-2 to TRBJ2-1; 9 nucleotides align to TRBD2. The CDR3 length is 15 residues. The V gene's germline CDR1 is SGHTA and CDR2 FQGNSA. Trimming removed 4 bases from V and 4 bases from J; junction bases left unmatched: 5. CDR3 protein: CASSSGTSRYNEQFF. CDR3 nucleotides: TGTGCCAGCAGCTCCGGGACTAGCCGTTACAATGAGCAGTTCTTC.

On this clone itself: An end of the junction does not agree with germline; a read error may underlie this. V and J are TRBV7-9 and TRBJ1-1; maybe TRBD1 (6 bases). This CDR3 is built from 13 residues. Germline CDR1 is SEHNR and CDR2 is FQNEAQ (reference sequence). The CDR3 loop reads CSSSPPGDTEAFF. In DNA form, the CDR3 reads TGTTCCAGCAGCCCTCCAGGGGACACTGAAGCTTTCTTT.

This clone showed up just once. The chain links TRBV5-6 to TRBJ2-3; 9 positions agree with TRBD2. The CDR3 contains 16 residues. Unmatched junction bases numbered 6, after V lost 4 bases and J lost 0 bases. Germline CDR1 reads SGHDT; CDR2 reads YYEEEE. CDR3: CASSQGLASSTDTQYF. The CDR3 bases are TGTGCCAGCAGCCAAGGACTAGCGAGTAGCACAGATACGCAGTATTTT.

V is TRBV5-8 and J is TRBJ1-2, with unresolved D. Germline V gene data show CDR1 as SGHTS and CDR2 as YDEGEE. V was shortened by 7 bases and J by 5 bases, with 18 bases between the two germline ends. This CDR3 spans 14 amino acids. CDR3 in DNA: TGTGCCAGCGGGCAATATTGGGTTACATATGGCTACACCTTC. It is translated as CASGQYWVTYGYTF.

The chain employs TRBV28 and TRBJ2-7; a possible D gene is TRBD2 (5 bases). The CDR3 is 14 amino acids. The V gene lost 7 bases and the J gene lost 2 bases, with 15 bases spanning the gap. Germline values: CDR1 MDHEN, CDR2 SYDVKM. The CDR3 protein is CASTRVSETYEQYF. CDR3 nucleotide sequence: TGTGCCAGCACCCGGGTTAGCGAGACCTACGAGCAGTACTTC.

CDR3 loop: CASTPDRESYEQYF. As DNA, the CDR3 is TGTGCCAGTACCCCCGACAGGGAGTCCTACGAGCAGTACTTC. V usage is TRBV19 and J usage is TRBJ2-7, with 7 bases aligning to TRBD1. With 7 bases clipped from V and 1 base from J, the junction kept 7 bases outside the gene matches. The CDR3 has 14 amino acids. Germline V lookup: CDR1 LNHDA, CDR2 SQIVND (reference sequence).

There are a few counts of this clone. V gene TRBV5-1 combines with J gene TRBJ2-3, with 9 bases that match TRBD2. The germline CDR1 and CDR2 sequences are SGHRS and YFSETQ. The CDR3 runs 17 residues. Losses at the gene ends were 0 bases for V and 2 bases for J; bases not matched to a gene: 7. The CDR3 bases are TGCGCCAGCAGCTTGGTTGGGCTAGCGGGGACCACAGATACGCAGTATTTT. It encodes CASSLVGLAGTTDTQYF. Based on the CDR3 plus reference TRBV5-1 and TRBJ2-3, the full variable domain is KAGVTQTPRYLIKTRGQQVTLSCSPISGHRSVSWYQQTPGQGLQFLFEYFSETQRNKGNFPGRFSGRQFSNSRSEMNVSTLELGDSALYLCASSLVGLAGTTDTQYFGPGTRLTVL.

The chain joins TRBV19 to TRBJ1-1, with D possibly matching TRBD1 (5 bases). Germline V gives CDR1 LNHDA, CDR2 SQIVND (reference sequence). V was shortened by 4 bases and J by 2 bases, with 8 bases between the two germline ends. The length of the CDR3 is 13 residues. CDR3: CASSNRLNTEAFF. The CDR3 DNA follows: TGTGCCAGTAGTAACAGGCTCAACACTGAAGCTTTCTTT.

The chain combines TRBV6-6 with TRBJ1-3, with no clear D. This CDR3 contains 14 residues. V shed 7 bases and J shed 7 bases, with 17 bases lying between them. Per germline, CDR1 MNHNY and CDR2 SVGAGI (reference sequence). The CDR3 coding sequence is TGTGCCAGCATCCCTAGGTCTCCGGGGAACACCATATATTTT. Translation: CASIPRSPGNTIYF.

V is TRBV2 and J is TRBJ1-2; TRBD1 is a possible D gene (6 bases). The CDR3 has 11 residues. Trimming took 11 bases from V and 8 from J, leaving 15 bases between them. Germline CDR1 and CDR2: SNHLY and FYNNEI. CDR3 in amino acids: CAVQGIRGYTF. CDR3 nucleotide sequence: TGTGCCGTCCAGGGGATTCGGGGCTACACCTTC.

The chain has TRBV27 and TRBJ2-7; D gene ambiguous. Germline-derived CDR1 and CDR2 are MNHEY and SMNVEV (reference sequence). This CDR3 spans 12 amino acids. With 6 bases removed from V and 2 bases from J, the gap between germline ends came to 8 bases. The CDR3 bases are TGTGCCAGCAGAGTTACTCCCTACGAGCAGTACTTC. Protein: CASRVTPYEQYF.

V usage is TRBV11-2 and J usage is TRBJ2-5, with a possible D match to TRBD1 (6 bases). Trimming pared 1 base from V and 5 bases from J, leaving 11 bases between. In germline, CDR1 is SGHAT, CDR2 FQNNGV. This CDR3 is built from 14 residues. The CDR3 region is CASSLGGGRETQYF. CDR3 bases: TGTGCCAGCAGCTTAGGAGGGGGTCGGGAGACCCAGTACTTC.

The chain uses TRBV29-1 and TRBJ1-2; TRBD1 might be the D (5 bases). This CDR3 is built from 10 residues. Germline CDR1 and CDR2: SQVTM and ANQGSEA. V lost 5 bases to trimming and J lost 8 bases, with 9 bases between them. CDR3 DNA: TGCAGCGTTTGGCAGGGCGGCTACACCTTC. Translation gives CSVWQGGYTF.

This clone has a single count. The rearrangement uses TRBV28 and TRBJ1-2; TRBD1 agrees at 8 bases. The CDR3 loop spans 15 amino acids. Per the germline V gene, CDR1 is MDHEN and CDR2 is SYDVKM. V was clipped by 5 bases and J by 2 bases; unmatched bases: 7. The CDR3 DNA follows: TGTGCCAGCAGTCCCCGGACAGGGACGAACTATGGCTACACCTTC. Its translation: CASSPRTGTNYGYTF.